The T cell receptor beta chain described here comes from a study of cytomegalovirus exposure and HLA in healthy donors. Germline V gene sequence: CDR1 MNHEY, CDR2 SMNVEV (reference sequence). The CDR3 is 18 residues long. The PCR contained 60 Vbeta and 13 Jbeta primers. Assay: immunoSEQ multiplex PCR; the TCRdb copy retains only in-frame clones and omits some. The table counts about 52,000 clones; 9% to 15% lies in the top ten. As for this clone: The target antigen is unknown. One junction end does not reproduce the germline sequence, and a read error may be involved.

Findings of the study overall: The study carried out a later analysis of TCR beta sequences. It associated approximately 17,000 of them with specific HLA alleles at a false discovery rate of 0.05.

This TCR came from a woman aged 60-75 years in good health and CMV-seropositive. The chain uses TRBV27 and TRBJ1-6, with TRBD1 matching 12 bases. The source material was PBMCs. In nucleotides, the CDR3 is TGTGCCAGCAGCCGGGGACAGGGGGCGAGCACCTATAATTCACACCTCCACTTT. Translating it yields CASSRGQGASTYNSHLHF.